The 8 T cell receptor beta chains below all came from one sample that was sequenced in a study of T cell responses to AZD1222 COVID-19 vaccine. Libraries were prepared by immunoSEQ multiplex PCR; TCRdb keeps only in-frame clonotypes and omits some of them. This table holds 100,000 to 120,000 clones, roughly 90% found once. Here the sequenced sample was peripheral blood, taken on day 0 of AZD1222 vaccination. The receptor set was obtained from an adult in good health.

In its sample, this clone was seen once. The chain joins TRBV6-6 to TRBJ1-6, with a weak D call TRBD1 (6 bases). The CDR3 sequence is 18 residues long. CDR1 is MNHNY, CDR2 SVGAGI, per germline (reference sequence). V lost 5 bases and J lost 0, with 17 bases in between. CDR3 loop: CASSPSRQGSSYNSPLHF. The CDR3 DNA sequence: TGTGCCAGCAGTCCTTCCAGGCAGGGGAGCTCCTATAATTCACCCCTCCACTTT.

The chain carries TRBV27 and TRBJ2-3, with 14 bases that match TRBD2. V was pared by 4 bases and J by 2 bases, with 8 bases of the junction left unmatched. Germline V gives CDR1 MNHEY, CDR2 SMNVEV (reference sequence). CDR3 size: 18 residues. The CDR3 sequence: CASSSTGTSGGNTDTQYF. The CDR3 DNA reads as TGTGCCAGCAGTTCCACCGGGACTAGCGGGGGAAACACAGATACGCAGTATTTT.

The V and J genes are TRBV7-6 and TRBJ1-6; TRBD1 agrees at 11 bases. This CDR3 spans 18 amino acids. With 5 bases clipped from V and 4 bases from J, the junction kept 10 bases outside the gene matches. Germline V CDR1 and CDR2: SGHVS, FNYEAQ. The CDR3 region has the DNA TGTGCCAGCAGCCCCACCGGGACAGGGGGTTGGTATAATTCACCCCTCCACTTT. Its translation: CASSPTGTGGWYNSPLHF.

The rearrangement joins TRBV2 to TRBJ1-4; perhaps TRBD1 as D (5 bases). V was cut by 5 bases and J by 3 bases, with 16 bases left in between. From germline, CDR1 is SNHLY and CDR2 FYNNEI. The CDR3 length is 16 residues. The CDR3 sequence: CASSPGAAGANEKLFF. CDR3 bases: TGTGCCAGCAGTCCCGGGGCGGCGGGGGCTAATGAAAAACTGTTTTTT.

This clone appeared once. This chain joins TRBV4-3 and TRBJ2-3; 7 bases are shared with TRBD1. The CDR3 loop spans 15 amino acids. From germline, CDR1 is LGHNA and CDR2 YSLEER. V was pared by 3 bases and J by 4 bases, with 7 bases of the junction left unmatched. The CDR3 DNA reads TGCGCCAGCAGCCAGGGAATAGGGGGCCCAGATACGCAGTATTTT. It is translated as CASSQGIGGPDTQYF.

The genes are TRBV3-1 (or the pseudogene TRBV3-2) and TRBJ2-1; the D gene is possibly TRBD2 (7 bases). Trimming left V 0 bases short and J 0 bases short, with 9 bases between. This CDR3 has 16 residues. The V gene's germline CDR1 is LGHDT and CDR2 YNNKEL (reference sequence). CDR3 region: CASSQDGGPSYNEQFF. The CDR3 region has the DNA TGTGCCAGCAGCCAAGACGGGGGGCCCTCCTACAATGAGCAGTTCTTC.

The rearrangement uses TRBV27 and TRBJ1-4; D remains unclear. CDR1 is MNHEY and CDR2 is SMNVEV in the germline V gene (reference sequence). The CDR3 has 15 amino acids. The V end lost 6 bases, the J end lost 7 bases, and 18 bases lay between the germline ends. In DNA form, the CDR3 reads TGTGCCAGCAGACAGTCTATGGCTCGGGGTGAAAAACTGTTTTTT. It codes for CASRQSMARGEKLFF. The whole variable domain, filled in from reference TRBV27 and TRBJ1-4, reads EAQVTQNPRYLITVTGKKLTVTCSQNMNHEYMSWYRQDPGLGLRQIYYSMNVEVTDKGDVPEGYKVSRKEKRNFPLILESPSPNQTSLYFCASRQSMARGEKLFFGSGTQLSVL.

CDR3 in DNA: TGCGCCAGCAGCCAACCTACCGGACTAGCGGGGGGTGGCGAGACCCAGTACTTC. The encoded protein is CASSQPTGLAGGGETQYF. The V and J genes are TRBV4-1 and TRBJ2-5; 14 bases are shared with TRBD2. The V and J ends lost 2 bases and 5 bases, in that order; junction bases with no gene match: 10. Germline-derived CDR1 and CDR2 are MGHRA and YSYEKL. This CDR3 comprises 18 residues.